Described below is a single T cell receptor (beta chain) sequence and its context. This record belongs to a study of memory CD4+ T cells and cytomegalovirus serostatus. Assay: immunoSEQ multiplex PCR; the TCRdb copy retains only in-frame clones and omits some. The table records roughly 84,000 clones, approximately 80% of them present only once. The sort gate was single viable CD3+CD4+CD8-CD45RO+ cells for memory CD4+ T cells. CDR1 MNHNY and CDR2 SVGAGI come from the germline V gene (reference sequence). Trimming took off 5 bases at V and 3 bases at J, with 17 bases between the two ends. The CDR3 contains 15 residues.

The sequenced sample consisted of memory CD4+ T cells from blood. The chain combines TRBV6-6 with TRBJ2-7; possible D gene TRBD2, 8 bases. This receptor was obtained from an adult in good health and CMV-seronegative. CDR3 in DNA: TGTGCCAGCAGTCCCGGGGGGGACAGTAACTACGAGCAGTACTTC. This codes for CASSPGGDSNYEQYF.